This TCR beta chain was retrieved from a study of control samples from healthy donors and cancer patients. The method was immunoSEQ multiplex PCR; TCRdb's version includes in-frame clones alone and lacks a portion of them. Found here are about 6,700 clones, roughly three quarters of them singletons; the top ten hold about 17%. The CDR3 spans 14 residues. V was pared by 5 bases and J by 1 base, with 9 bases between. Germline V gives CDR1 SGHTA, CDR2 FQGNSA. This clonotype originated in a male donor with melanoma. This rearrangement joins TRBV7-2 to TRBJ1-5, with D perhaps matching TRBD1 (6 bases). The specimen sequenced was formalin-fixed, paraffin-embedded tissue. The CDR3 loop reads CASSTDSSNQPQHF. Here the CDR3 DNA reads TGTGCCAGCAGCACGGACAGCAGCAATCAGCCCCAGCATTTT.